These T cell receptor beta chains were read from a single sample in a study of technical replicates of blood from a handful of donors. Using immunoSEQ multiplex PCR, the repertoire was profiled, and TCRdb retains in-frame clones only, with some absent. Counted here are some 31,000 clones, around 90% occurring once; the ten biggest clones make up around 4.1%. The specimen was PBMCs. The receptor set was obtained from a human donor in good health. Some clones in this sample may be carry-over from other donors' samples. CDR3s include the opening cysteine and the closing phenylalanine or tryptophan. D genes are given only for firm matches. A row's size may be missing; if present it is once, few, many or a size class.

j_gene,d_gene,v_gene,abundance,CDR3nt,CDR3aa
TRBJ1-5,TRBD1,TRBV7-9,.,TGTGCCAGCAGCTTATATGGGACAGGGGGCAAAGGCAATCAGCCCCAGCATTTT,CASSLYGTGGKGNQPQHF
TRBJ2-1,TRBD1,TRBV7-3,.,TGTGCCAGCAGCCTAGGACAGGCGAACAATGAGCAGTTCTTC,CASSLGQANNEQFF
TRBJ1-1,.,TRBV6-5,.,TGTGCCAGCTCTACGCCCAGGGACAAGGAAGCTTTCTTT,CASSTPRDKEAFF
TRBJ2-2,TRBD2,TRBV11-3,once,TGTGCCAGCAGCCTGAGGCCCGGGACTAGCGGCCACACCGGGGAGCTGTTTTTT,CASSLRPGTSGHTGELFF
TRBJ2-5,TRBD1,TRBV27,.,TGTGCCAGCAGTAATGACAGGGGGTCCCAAGAGACCCAGTACTTC,CASSNDRGSQETQYF
TRBJ1-2,.,TRBV2,.,TGTGCCAGCAGTGCTGACCCAGGGGTTCATGGCTACACCTTC,CASSADPGVHGYTF
TRBJ1-3,.,TRBV18,.,TGTGCCAGCTCACCCCCGGAGGACACCATATATTTT,CASSPPEDTIYF
TRBJ1-1,.,TRBV30,.,TGTGCCTGGAGTCCGGGACTCATGAACACTGAAGCTTTCTTT,CAWSPGLMNTEAFF
TRBJ1-1,.,TRBV10-3,.,TGTGCCATCAAGAGGGCAGAGAACACTGAAGCTTTCTTT,CAIKRAENTEAFF
TRBJ1-2,.,TRBV7-3,.,TGTGCCAGCAGCTTAGGGCAGGGAGGCGGCTACACCTTC,CASSLGQGGGYTF
TRBJ1-4,.,TRBV4-3,.,TGCGCCAGCAGCCAAGATCAACAGGGAGGGGTTAATGAAAAACTGTTTTTT,CASSQDQQGGVNEKLFF
TRBJ2-7,TRBD2,TRBV13,.,TGTGCCAGCAGCTGGGGGGGAGGGCGGGGCTCCTACGAGCAGTACTTC,CASSWGGGRGSYEQYF
TRBJ1-2,.,TRBV2,.,TGTGCCAGCAGAGAAACGGGGAGCTATGGCTACACCTTC,CASRETGSYGYTF
TRBJ2-1,.,TRBV7-9,.,TGTGCCAGCAGCTTAGCTAGCGGCTACAATGAGCAGTTCTTC,CASSLASGYNEQFF
TRBJ2-7,.,TRBV2,.,TGTGCCAGCAGTGAAGATACGGGGAGCGAGCAGTACTTC,CASSEDTGSEQYF
TRBJ1-5,.,TRBV19,once,TGTGCCAGTAGCCGATACGGGGCCCAGCATTTT,CASSRYGAQHF